A single sample is the source of the 13 T cell receptor beta chains below, sequenced in a study of vaccination effects on CD4 cells after COVID-19. Method: immunoSEQ multiplex PCR; TCRdb's copy keeps in-frame clones and lacks some. The sample contains 80,000 to 95,000 clones, over 70% of which appear only once. No cognate antigen is known for these TCRs. After expansion with viral peptide pools in the ViraFEST assay, antigen-specific CD4+ T cells were sequenced. Having been cultured for less than 12 days, the cells underwent CD4+ T cell isolation. Each person got two doses of an mRNA SARS-CoV-2 vaccine, BNT162b2 or mRNA-1273. Sequences were derived from CD4+ T cells from PBMCs cultured with HCoV-OC43 spike peptides, sampled after COVID-19 vaccination. Specified subset: HCoV-OC43 spike overlapping peptide pool stimulation. The origin of the receptors is a human donor who received a COVID-19 vaccine.

The chain employs TRBV12-5 and TRBJ2-3, with a possible D match to TRBD2 (6 bases). Germline V CDR1 and CDR2: LGHNT, FRNRAP. Trimming pared 7 bases from V and 1 base from J, leaving 21 bases between. This CDR3 has 17 amino acids. CDR3: CASASITSSDGTDTQYF. The DNA for the CDR3 is TGTGCTAGTGCCTCTATTACTTCTAGCGACGGCACAGATACGCAGTATTTT.

This chain uses TRBV30 with TRBJ1-2; D possibly corresponds to TRBD1 (6 bases). With 5 bases removed from V and 7 bases from J, the gap between germline ends came to 29 bases. The germline V gene has CDR1 GTSNPN and CDR2 SVGIG (reference sequence). This CDR3 has 17 residues. In DNA form, the CDR3 reads TGTGCCTGGGATAGCAGGAGACAGGACCTCCTAGGCGGTGGCTACACCTTC. Its translation is CAWDSRRQDLLGGGYTF.

DNA of the CDR3: TGTGCCAGCAGTTACTCGAATTGGACTCACTACGAGCAGTACGTC. This sequence encodes CASSYSNWTHYEQYV. The chain uses TRBV6-6 and TRBJ2-7; a possible D gene is TRBD2 (5 bases). Trimming took off 0 bases at V and 3 bases at J, with 12 bases between the two ends. The V gene's germline CDR1 is MNHNY and CDR2 SVGAGI (reference sequence). The CDR3 contains 15 residues.

Only a few counts were recorded for this clone. The chain links TRBV20-1 to TRBJ1-3; a weak D match, TRBD1 (5 bases). This CDR3 is 15 amino acids long. V shed 3 bases and J shed 0 bases, with 12 bases lying between them. Germline V lookup: CDR1 DFQATT, CDR2 SNEGSKA (reference sequence). In DNA, the CDR3 is TGCAGTGCTAGTAACGGGGGTAACTCTGGAAACACCATATATTTT. Its protein product is CSASNGGNSGNTIYF.

The chain combines TRBV9 with TRBJ2-5, with TRBD2 matching 10 bases. The V and J ends lost 3 bases and 9 bases, in that order; junction bases with no gene match: 8. Germline loops: CDR1 SGDLS, CDR2 YYNGEE. This CDR3 is built from 14 residues. The CDR3 sequence is CASSGPGTSAAQYF. In DNA, the CDR3 is TGTGCCAGCAGCGGCCCCGGGACTAGCGCGGCCCAGTACTTC.

The chain has TRBV3-1 (or the pseudogene TRBV3-2) and TRBJ2-1; D call uncertain. Trimming shortened V by 1 base and J by 9 bases, and 4 bases separated the two germline ends. The CDR3 is 11 amino acids. Germline values: CDR1 LGHDT, CDR2 YNNKEL (reference sequence). The CDR3 sequence is CASSQVGEQFF. CDR3 nucleotide sequence: TGTGCCAGCAGCCAAGTCGGTGAGCAGTTCTTC.

The chain joins TRBV2 to TRBJ2-3; D is ambiguous. V was trimmed by 5 bases and J by 7 bases, leaving 13 bases between them. The CDR3 contains 13 residues. Per the germline V gene, CDR1 is SNHLY and CDR2 is FYNNEI. Here the CDR3 DNA reads TGTGCCAGCAGTCGGAACTTGGTAAATACGCAGTATTTT. Its translation is CASSRNLVNTQYF.

This chain links TRBV6-5 with TRBJ1-4; TRBD1 matches 7 bases. Unmatched junction bases numbered 11, after V lost 8 bases and J lost 5 bases. CDR1 and CDR2 (germline): MNHEY, SVGAGI. This CDR3 has 15 residues. Here the CDR3 DNA reads TGTGCCAGCGGGGTTGAGGGGACAGTGAATGAAAAACTGTTTTTT. It is translated as CASGVEGTVNEKLFF.

This clone was observed a handful of times. The V call is TRBV30, the J call TRBJ1-4; 8 bases fit TRBD1. The CDR3 totals 12 residues. CDR1 GTSNPN and CDR2 SVGIG come from the germline V gene (reference sequence). The J segment lost 7 bases and the V segment lost 6 bases, leaving 4 bases of the junction unmatched. The DNA for the CDR3 is TGTGCCTGTAGCAGGGGGCGTGAAAAACTGTTTTTT. Its protein product is CACSRGREKLFF.

This clone was observed a handful of times. V gene TRBV7-6 combines with J gene TRBJ2-7; 11 bases line up with TRBD2. Trimming removed 0 bases from V and 0 bases from J; junction bases left unmatched: 13. The CDR3 totals 20 residues. Looked up from germline, CDR1 is SGHVS and CDR2 is FNYEAQ. CDR3 DNA sequence: TGTGCCAGCAGCTTAGCGCTGAGTCTAGCGGGGGGCCGTAGCTCCTACGAGCAGTACGTC. It encodes CASSLALSLAGGRSSYEQYV.

The genes are TRBV24-1 and TRBJ2-1; TRBD2 agrees at 10 bases. V lost 9 bases, J lost 7 bases, and 8 bases stayed unmatched. In germline, CDR1 is KGHDR, CDR2 SFDVKD. The CDR3 loop spans 14 amino acids. CDR3 sequence (DNA): TGTGCCACCTGCGAGCGGGGGGGCTCTAATGAGCAGTTCTTC. The encoded protein is CATCERGGSNEQFF.

The chain carries TRBV30 and TRBJ1-1; a possible D gene is TRBD1 (5 bases). The CDR3 contains 12 residues. Germline V gene data show CDR1 as GTSNPN and CDR2 as SVGIG (reference sequence). V shed 7 bases and J shed 4 bases, with 13 bases lying between them. CDR3 nucleotide sequence: TGTGCCTCAGGGAAGGTAAGCACTGAAGCTTTCTTT. It specifies CASGKVSTEAFF.

This chain uses TRBV19 with TRBJ1-1; D remains ambiguous. Germline lookup yields CDR1 LNHDA and CDR2 SQIVND (reference sequence). V was trimmed by 6 bases and J by 1 base, leaving 12 bases between them. The CDR3 extends over 14 amino acids. In DNA form, the CDR3 reads TGTGCCAGTAGCGTCGATACTTGGAACACTGAAGCTTTCTTT. Its translation: CASSVDTWNTEAFF.